This TCR beta chain emerged from a study of blood T cell repertoires in COVID-19. Study processing details: Nucleated cell number was recorded as an estimate derived from reference gene primer amplification. The table came from immunoSEQ multiplex PCR; TCRdb's copy has only in-frame clones and leaves some out. The V and J calls and clone size come from that table; D and trimming were worked out from the DNA. The profile shows 150,000 to 250,000 clones, roughly 82% of them singletons. The CDR3 has 15 residues. Germline CDR1 and CDR2: LGHNA and YSLEER. V trimming: 1 base; J trimming: 3 bases; junction bases outside the gene matches: 4. Across about two dozen US areas, participants ranged in age from about 18 to 90 years. Two negative PCRs, clearance, or symptom resolution characterized the recovered Cohort 3 donors.

The rearrangement links TRBV4-3 to TRBJ1-2; TRBD1 agrees at 8 bases. This receptor was obtained from a man aged 35 to 55 who had recovered from COVID-19. Sequenced material: PBMCs or T cells enriched from blood (not recorded which). In DNA, the CDR3 is TGCGCCAGCAGCCAAGGACAGGGGCTGGACTATGGCTACACCTTC. Translating gives CASSQGQGLDYGYTF.